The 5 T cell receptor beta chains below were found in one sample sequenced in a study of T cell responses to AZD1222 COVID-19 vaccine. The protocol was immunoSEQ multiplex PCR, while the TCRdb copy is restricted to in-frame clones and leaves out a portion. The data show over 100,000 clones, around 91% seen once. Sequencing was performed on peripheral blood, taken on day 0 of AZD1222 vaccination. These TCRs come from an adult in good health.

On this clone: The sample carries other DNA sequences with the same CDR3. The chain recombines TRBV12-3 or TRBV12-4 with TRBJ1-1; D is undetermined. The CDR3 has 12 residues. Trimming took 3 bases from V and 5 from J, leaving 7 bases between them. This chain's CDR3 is CASSFGETEAFF. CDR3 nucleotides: TGTGCCAGCAGTTTCGGGGAGACTGAAGCTTTCTTT.

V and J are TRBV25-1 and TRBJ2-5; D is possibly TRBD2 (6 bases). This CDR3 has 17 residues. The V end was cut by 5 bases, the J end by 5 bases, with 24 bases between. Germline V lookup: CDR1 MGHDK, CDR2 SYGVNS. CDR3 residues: CASSPLGLGGDWETQYF. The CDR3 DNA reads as TGTGCCAGCAGTCCCTTGGGGCTTGGCGGGGACTGGGAGACCCAGTACTTC. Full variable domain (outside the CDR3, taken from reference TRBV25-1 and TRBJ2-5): EADIYQTPRYLVIGTGKKITLECSQTMGHDKMYWYQQDPGMELHLIHYSYGVNSTEKGDLSSESTVSRIRTEHFPLTLESARPSHTSQYLCASSPLGLGGDWETQYFGPGTRLLVL.

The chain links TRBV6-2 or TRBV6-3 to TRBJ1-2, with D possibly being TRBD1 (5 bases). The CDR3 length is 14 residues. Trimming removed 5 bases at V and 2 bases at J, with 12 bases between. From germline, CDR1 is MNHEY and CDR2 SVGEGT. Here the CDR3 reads CASSTWGTNYGYTF. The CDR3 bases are TGTGCCAGCAGTACCTGGGGGACCAACTATGGCTACACCTTC.

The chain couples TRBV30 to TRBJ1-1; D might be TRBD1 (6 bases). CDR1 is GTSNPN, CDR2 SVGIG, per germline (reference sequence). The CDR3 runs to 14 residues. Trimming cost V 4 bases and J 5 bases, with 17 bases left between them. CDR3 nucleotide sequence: TGTGCCTGGAATTCAGGGGATGCGGTAACTGAAGCTTTCTTT. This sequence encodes CAWNSGDAVTEAFF.

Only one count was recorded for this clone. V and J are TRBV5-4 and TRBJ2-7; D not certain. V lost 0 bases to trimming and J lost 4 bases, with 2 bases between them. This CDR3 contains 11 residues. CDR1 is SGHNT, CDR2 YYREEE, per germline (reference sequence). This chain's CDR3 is CASSLEYEQYF. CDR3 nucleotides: TGTGCCAGCAGCTTGGAATACGAGCAGTACTTC.